The sequence of this TCR beta chain was determined in a study of CD8+CD57+ T cells in acquired aplastic anemia. The germline V gene encodes CDR1 MGHDK and CDR2 SYGVNS. This CDR3 is 12 amino acids long. Trimming shortened V by 6 bases and J by 0 bases, and 5 bases separated the two germline ends. Individuals selected for sequencing had exhibited CD8+CD57+ cell expansion on flow cytometry. Using genomic DNA as the template, TCR beta VDJ and CDR3 profiling was carried out. One entry per CDR3 protein, called by TCRdb with MiXCR from the reads. The table includes about 200,000 distinct CDR3 sequences, 65% detected once.

Sample: sorted CD4+, CD8+, or CD8+CD57+ T cells (not recorded which) from PBMCs. This clonotype was sampled from a human donor with aplastic anemia. The chain recombines TRBV25-1 with TRBJ1-2; no clear D. The CDR3 DNA reads as TGTGCCAGCAGAGATTCTAACTATGGCTACACCTTC. It translates to CASRDSNYGYTF.